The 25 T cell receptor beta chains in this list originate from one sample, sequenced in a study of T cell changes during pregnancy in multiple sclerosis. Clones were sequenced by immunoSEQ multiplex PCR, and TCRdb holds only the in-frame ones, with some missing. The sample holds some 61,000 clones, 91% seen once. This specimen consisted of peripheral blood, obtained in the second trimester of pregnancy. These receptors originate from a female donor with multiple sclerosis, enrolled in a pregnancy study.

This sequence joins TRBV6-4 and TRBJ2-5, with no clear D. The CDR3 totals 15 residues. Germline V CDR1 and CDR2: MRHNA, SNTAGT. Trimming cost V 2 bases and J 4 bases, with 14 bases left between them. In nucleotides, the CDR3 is TGTGCCAGCAGTGACCTTCGACTCGTAGGAGAGACCCAGTACTTC. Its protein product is CASSDLRLVGETQYF.

DNA of the CDR3: TGTGCCAGCAGCTTGTACGGACAGCAATTCAATCAGCCCCAGCATTTT. Translating gives CASSLYGQQFNQPQHF. The chain combines TRBV5-8 with TRBJ1-5; a weak D match, TRBD1 (6 bases). The ends were cut back, 1 base at V and 3 bases at J, with 14 bases in the middle. The CDR3 extends over 16 amino acids. Germline assignment: CDR1 SGHTS and CDR2 YDEGEE. Complete variable domain (other parts from reference TRBV5-8 and TRBJ1-5): EAGVTQSPTHLIKTRGQQATLRCSPISGHTSVYWYQQALGLGLQFLLWYDEGEERNRGNFPPRFSGRQFPNYSSELNVNALELEDSALYLCASSLYGQQFNQPQHFGDGTRLSIL.

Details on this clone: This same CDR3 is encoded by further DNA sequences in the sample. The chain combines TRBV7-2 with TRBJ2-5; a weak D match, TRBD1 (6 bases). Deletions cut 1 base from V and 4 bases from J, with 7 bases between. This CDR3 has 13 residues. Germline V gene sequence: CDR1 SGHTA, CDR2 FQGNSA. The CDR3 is CASSLGGRETQYF. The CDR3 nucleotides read TGTGCCAGCAGCTTAGGGGGGCGAGAGACCCAGTACTTC.

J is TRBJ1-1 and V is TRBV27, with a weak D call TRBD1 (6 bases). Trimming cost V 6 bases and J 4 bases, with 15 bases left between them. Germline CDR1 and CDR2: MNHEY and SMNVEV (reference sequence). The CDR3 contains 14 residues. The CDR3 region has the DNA TGTGCCAGCAGGGCTACAGGGCGGAGCACTGAAGCTTTCTTT. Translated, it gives CASRATGRSTEAFF.

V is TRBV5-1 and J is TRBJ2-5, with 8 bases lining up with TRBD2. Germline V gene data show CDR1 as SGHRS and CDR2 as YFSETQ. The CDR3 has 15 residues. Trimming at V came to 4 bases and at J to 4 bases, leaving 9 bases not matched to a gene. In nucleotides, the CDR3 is TGCGCCAGCAGCAGGACTAGCTCCCGGGCAGAGACCCAGTACTTC. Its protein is CASSRTSSRAETQYF.

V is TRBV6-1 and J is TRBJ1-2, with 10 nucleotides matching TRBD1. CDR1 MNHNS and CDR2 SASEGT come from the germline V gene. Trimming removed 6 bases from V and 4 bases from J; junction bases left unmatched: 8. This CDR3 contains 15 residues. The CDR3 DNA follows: TGTGCCAGCAGCTCGGGACAGGGGCTTCTCTATGGCTACACCTTC. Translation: CASSSGQGLLYGYTF.

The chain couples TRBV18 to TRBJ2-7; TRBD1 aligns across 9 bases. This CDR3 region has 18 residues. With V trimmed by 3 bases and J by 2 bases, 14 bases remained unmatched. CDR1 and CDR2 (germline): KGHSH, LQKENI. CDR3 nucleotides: TGTGCCAGCTCACCTAAAGTCCCGGGACAGGGTATAACCTACGAGCAGTACTTC. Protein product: CASSPKVPGQGITYEQYF.

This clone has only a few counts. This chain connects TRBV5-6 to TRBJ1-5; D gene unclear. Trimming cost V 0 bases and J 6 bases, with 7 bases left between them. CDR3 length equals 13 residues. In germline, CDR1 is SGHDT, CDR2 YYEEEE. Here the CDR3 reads CASSLGSTQPQHF. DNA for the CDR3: TGTGCCAGCAGCTTGGGCAGTACTCAGCCCCAGCATTTT.

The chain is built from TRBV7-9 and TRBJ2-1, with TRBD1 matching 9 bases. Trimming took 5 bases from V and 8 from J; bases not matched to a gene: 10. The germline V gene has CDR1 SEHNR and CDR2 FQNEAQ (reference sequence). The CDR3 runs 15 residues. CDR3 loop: CASSDTGGYRYEQFF. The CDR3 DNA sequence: TGTGCCAGCAGCGATACAGGGGGCTATCGGTATGAGCAGTTCTTC.

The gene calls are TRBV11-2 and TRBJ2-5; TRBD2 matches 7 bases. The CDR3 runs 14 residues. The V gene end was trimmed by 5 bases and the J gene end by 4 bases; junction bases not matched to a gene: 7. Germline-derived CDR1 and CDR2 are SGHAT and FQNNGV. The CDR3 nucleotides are TGTGCCAGCAGCGTCGGGGGGAGGAGAGAGACCCAGTACTTC. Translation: CASSVGGRRETQYF.

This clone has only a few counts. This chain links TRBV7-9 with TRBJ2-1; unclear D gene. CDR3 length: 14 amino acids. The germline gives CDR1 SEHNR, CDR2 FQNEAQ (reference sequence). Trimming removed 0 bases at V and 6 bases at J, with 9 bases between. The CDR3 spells CASSLAHSSNEQFF. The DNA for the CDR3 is TGTGCCAGCAGCTTAGCGCACAGCTCCAATGAGCAGTTCTTC.

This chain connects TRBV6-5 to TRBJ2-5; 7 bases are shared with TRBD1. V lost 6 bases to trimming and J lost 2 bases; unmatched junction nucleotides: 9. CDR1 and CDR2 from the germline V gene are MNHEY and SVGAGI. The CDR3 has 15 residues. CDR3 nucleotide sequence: TGTGCCAGCAGACAGACAGGGCTGGTTCAAGAGACCCAGTACTTC. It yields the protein CASRQTGLVQETQYF.

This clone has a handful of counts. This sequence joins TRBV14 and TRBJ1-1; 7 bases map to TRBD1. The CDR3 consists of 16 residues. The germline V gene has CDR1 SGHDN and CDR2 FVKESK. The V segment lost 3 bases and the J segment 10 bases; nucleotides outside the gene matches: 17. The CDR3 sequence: CASSQPGTAEALGAFF. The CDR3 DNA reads TGTGCCAGCAGCCAGCCCGGGACAGCTGAAGCACTGGGAGCTTTCTTT.

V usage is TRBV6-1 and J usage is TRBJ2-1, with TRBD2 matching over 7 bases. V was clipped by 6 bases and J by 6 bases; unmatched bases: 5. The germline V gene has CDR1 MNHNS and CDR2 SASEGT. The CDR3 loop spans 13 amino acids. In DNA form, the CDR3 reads TGTGCCAGCAGAAGGGAGGGAACCAATGAGCAGTTCTTC. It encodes CASRREGTNEQFF.

For the CDR3, the DNA is TGTGCCAGCAGTTACTCTCCTAGCGGGTACAATGAGCAGTTCTTC. Translating it yields CASSYSPSGYNEQFF. The genes are TRBV6-5 and TRBJ2-1; TRBD2 aligns across 8 bases. The CDR3 is made up of 15 amino acids. V was clipped by 0 bases and J by 4 bases; unmatched bases: 2. Germline assignment: CDR1 MNHEY and CDR2 SVGAGI.

CDR3 DNA sequence: TGCGCCAGCAGTCATGAATGGACAGGGGGCCGAGGGTCAGGGAATGAGCAGTTCTTC. This gives the protein CASSHEWTGGRGSGNEQFF. This sequence joins TRBV23-1 and TRBJ2-1; the match to TRBD1 covers 11 bases. TRBV23-1 is classed as an ORF, of uncertain function. V was pared by 3 bases and J by 7 bases, with 17 bases of the junction left unmatched. The CDR3 is 19 residues long.

CDR3 loop: CASSPLAVGADTQYF. CDR3 in DNA: TGTGCCAGCTCACCATTAGCGGTCGGCGCAGATACGCAGTATTTT. The rearrangement links TRBV18 to TRBJ2-3, with D perhaps matching TRBD2 (6 bases). This CDR3 comprises 15 residues. CDR1 KGHSH and CDR2 LQKENI come from the germline V gene. V was shortened by 2 bases and J by 4 bases, with 13 bases between the two germline ends.

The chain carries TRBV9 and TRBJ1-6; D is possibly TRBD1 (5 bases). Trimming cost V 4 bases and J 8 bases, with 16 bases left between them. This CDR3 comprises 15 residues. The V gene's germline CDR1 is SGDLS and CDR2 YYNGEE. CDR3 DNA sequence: TGTGCCAGCAGCCCTTTGCCCGGGGGGGATTCACCCCTCCACTTT. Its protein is CASSPLPGGDSPLHF.

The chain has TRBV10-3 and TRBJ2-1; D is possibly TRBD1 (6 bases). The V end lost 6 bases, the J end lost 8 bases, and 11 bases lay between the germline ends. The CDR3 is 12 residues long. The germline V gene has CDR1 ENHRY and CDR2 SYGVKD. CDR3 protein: CAIRNQGYEQFF. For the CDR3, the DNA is TGTGCCATCAGAAATCAGGGGTATGAGCAGTTCTTC.

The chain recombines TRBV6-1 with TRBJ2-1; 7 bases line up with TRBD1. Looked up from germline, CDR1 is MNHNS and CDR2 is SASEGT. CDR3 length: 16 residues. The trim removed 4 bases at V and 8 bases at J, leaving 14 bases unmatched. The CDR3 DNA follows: TGTGCCAGCAGTGGTTGGCAGGGGGTGATGAGAGATGAGCAGTTCTTC. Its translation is CASSGWQGVMRDEQFF.

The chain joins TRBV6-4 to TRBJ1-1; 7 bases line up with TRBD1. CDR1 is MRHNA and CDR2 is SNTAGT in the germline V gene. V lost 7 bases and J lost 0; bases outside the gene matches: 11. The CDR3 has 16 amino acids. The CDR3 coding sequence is TGTGCCAGCAACGAATACCCGGGACAGTTGAACACTGAAGCTTTCTTT. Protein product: CASNEYPGQLNTEAFF.

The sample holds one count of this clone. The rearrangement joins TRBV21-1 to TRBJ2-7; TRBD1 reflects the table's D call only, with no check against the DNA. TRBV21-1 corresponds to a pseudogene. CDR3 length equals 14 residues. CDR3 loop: CASSRTGGSYEQYF. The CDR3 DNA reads TGTGCCAGCAGCAGGACAGGGGGTTCCTACGAGCAGTACTTC.

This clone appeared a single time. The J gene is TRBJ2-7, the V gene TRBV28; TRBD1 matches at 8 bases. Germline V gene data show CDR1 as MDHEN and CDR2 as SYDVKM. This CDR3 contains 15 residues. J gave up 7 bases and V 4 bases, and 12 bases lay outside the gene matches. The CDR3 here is CASSSGQGAIFEQYF. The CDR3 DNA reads TGTGCCAGCAGTTCGGGGCAGGGGGCGATCTTTGAGCAGTACTTC.

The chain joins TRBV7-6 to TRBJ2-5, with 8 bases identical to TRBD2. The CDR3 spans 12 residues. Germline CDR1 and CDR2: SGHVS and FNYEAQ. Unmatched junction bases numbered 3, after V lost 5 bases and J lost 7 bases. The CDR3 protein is CASSERGTTQYF. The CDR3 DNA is TGTGCCAGCAGCGAGCGGGGGACGACCCAGTACTTC.

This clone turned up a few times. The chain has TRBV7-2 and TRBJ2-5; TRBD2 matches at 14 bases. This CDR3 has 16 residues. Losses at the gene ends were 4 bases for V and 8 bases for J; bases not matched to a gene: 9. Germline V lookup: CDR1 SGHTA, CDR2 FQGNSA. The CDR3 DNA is TGTGCCAGCAGCTCGGGACTAGCGGGGGCCCTAGGAACCCAGTACTTC. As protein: CASSSGLAGALGTQYF.